The rows below give T cell receptor beta chains drawn from one sample of a study of shared clonotypes between healthy human individuals. Assay: immunoSEQ multiplex PCR; the TCRdb copy retains only in-frame clones and omits some. This table has roughly 450,000 clones, around 74% appearing once. The sample consisted of PBMCs. Source of these receptors: a middle-aged woman in good health. Some clones in this sample may be carry-over from other donors' samples. Both conserved end residues are part of each CDR3. Fields, in order: J gene, V gene, D gene, clone size, CDR3 DNA, CDR3 protein. A D gene is named only where the DNA matches it firmly. Clone size is given for some rows only: seen once, a few or many times, or a class if the clone is expanded.

j_gene: TRBJ2-1
v_gene: TRBV5-1
d_gene: NA
abundance: NA
CDR3nt: TGCGCCAGCAGCCGGGTAGTGGGCGGGACGTACAATGAGCAGTTCTTC
CDR3aa: CASSRVVGGTYNEQFF

j_gene: TRBJ2-1
v_gene: TRBV7-2
d_gene: NA
abundance: NA
CDR3nt: TGTGCCAGCAGACCTAATAAAATGCAAACTGAGCAGTTCTTC
CDR3aa: CASRPNKMQTEQFF

j_gene: TRBJ2-1
v_gene: TRBV28
d_gene: NA
abundance: NA
CDR3nt: TGTGCCAGCAGTCCCCAGGGTGGGTCCTACAATGAGCAGTTCTTC
CDR3aa: CASSPQGGSYNEQFF

j_gene: TRBJ2-7
v_gene: TRBV5-1
d_gene: NA
abundance: NA
CDR3nt: TGCGCCAGCAGCTTGCAGGGCTACGAGCAGTACTTC
CDR3aa: CASSLQGYEQYF

j_gene: TRBJ2-2
v_gene: TRBV7-3
d_gene: TRBD2
abundance: NA
CDR3nt: TGTGCCAGCAGCCCCCCCGGGGGAGGGCCAAACACCGGGGAGCTGTTTTTT
CDR3aa: CASSPPGGGPNTGELFF

j_gene: TRBJ2-1
v_gene: TRBV7-9
d_gene: TRBD1
abundance: NA
CDR3nt: TGTGCCAGCAGCTTCGGACAGGGGGCACGCAATGAGCAGTTCTTC
CDR3aa: CASSFGQGARNEQFF

j_gene: TRBJ2-7
v_gene: TRBV19
d_gene: NA
abundance: NA
CDR3nt: TGTGCCAGTAGTATTAGTGGCTACGAGCAGTACTTC
CDR3aa: CASSISGYEQYF

j_gene: TRBJ1-1
v_gene: TRBV6-1
d_gene: TRBD1
abundance: many
CDR3nt: TGTGCCAGCAGTGAGACGACAGGGGGCGGCGCTGAAGCTTTCTTT
CDR3aa: CASSETTGGGAEAFF

j_gene: TRBJ2-1
v_gene: TRBV7-6
d_gene: TRBD2
abundance: NA
CDR3nt: TGTGCCAGCAGCTTAGGGTCGGGAGGGCCCTACAATGAGCAGTTCTTC
CDR3aa: CASSLGSGGPYNEQFF

j_gene: TRBJ2-3
v_gene: TRBV5-1
d_gene: NA
abundance: NA
CDR3nt: TGCGCCAGCAGCTTTGGCGCCAGCACAGATACGCAGTATTTT
CDR3aa: CASSFGASTDTQYF

j_gene: TRBJ2-5
v_gene: TRBV11-2
d_gene: NA
abundance: NA
CDR3nt: TGTGCCACCTCAAGGGGTTTCCAAGAGACCCAGTACTTC
CDR3aa: CATSRGFQETQYF

j_gene: TRBJ2-5
v_gene: TRBV14
d_gene: TRBD2
abundance: NA
CDR3nt: TGTGCCAGCAGCCCTCGGGGGCTAGCGGGAGGCGTGTGGGAGACCCAGTACTTC
CDR3aa: CASSPRGLAGGVWETQYF

j_gene: TRBJ2-7
v_gene: TRBV2
d_gene: NA
abundance: NA
CDR3nt: TGTGCCAGCAGTGAAGGAGGGGTCGAGCAGTACTTC
CDR3aa: CASSEGGVEQYF

j_gene: TRBJ1-1
v_gene: TRBV5-1
d_gene: TRBD1
abundance: NA
CDR3nt: TGCGCCAGCAGCGATTACAGGGGGATGAACACTGAAGCTTTCTTT
CDR3aa: CASSDYRGMNTEAFF

j_gene: TRBJ2-7
v_gene: TRBV30
d_gene: NA
abundance: NA
CDR3nt: TGTGCCTGGAGTGTACTAGGCTACGAGCAGTACTTC
CDR3aa: CAWSVLGYEQYF

j_gene: TRBJ1-1
v_gene: TRBV25-1
d_gene: NA
abundance: NA
CDR3nt: TGTGCCAGCAGTGAATGGGAACAGGGCGGTCACACTGAAGCTTTCTTT
CDR3aa: CASSEWEQGGHTEAFF

j_gene: TRBJ2-7
v_gene: TRBV28
d_gene: TRBD2
abundance: NA
CDR3nt: TGTGCCAGCAGTTCCCTAGCGGGAGGCTTCTACGAGCAGTACTTC
CDR3aa: CASSSLAGGFYEQYF

j_gene: TRBJ2-3
v_gene: TRBV11-2
d_gene: TRBD2
abundance: few
CDR3nt: TGTGCCAGCACCCAGATTGGTAGCGGGAGTTGGGGGGATACGCAGTATTTT
CDR3aa: CASTQIGSGSWGDTQYF

j_gene: TRBJ1-2
v_gene: TRBV19
d_gene: NA
abundance: NA
CDR3nt: TGTGCCAGTAGTTCCCGTCGGGGAGGCCAAGGCTATGGCTACACCTTC
CDR3aa: CASSSRRGGQGYGYTF

j_gene: TRBJ2-1
v_gene: TRBV9
d_gene: TRBD2
abundance: NA
CDR3nt: TGTGCCAGCAGCGTAGCTTCAGCGGGAGACGGAAGAGATGAGCAGTTCTTC
CDR3aa: CASSVASAGDGRDEQFF

j_gene: TRBJ1-5
v_gene: TRBV2
d_gene: NA
abundance: once
CDR3nt: TGTGCCAGCAGAACAGGGCAACATCAGCCCCAGCATTTT
CDR3aa: CASRTGQHQPQHF

j_gene: TRBJ2-7
v_gene: TRBV14
d_gene: TRBD1
abundance: NA
CDR3nt: TGTGCCAGCAGCCGCCAAGGGGGCAACAGGGGGTACGAGCAGTACTTC
CDR3aa: CASSRQGGNRGYEQYF

j_gene: TRBJ2-5
v_gene: TRBV5-1
d_gene: TRBD2
abundance: NA
CDR3nt: TGCGCCAGCAGCTTGGCCGGGAGGCACGAAGAGACCCAGTACTTC
CDR3aa: CASSLAGRHEETQYF

j_gene: TRBJ1-5
v_gene: TRBV28
d_gene: TRBD1
abundance: NA
CDR3nt: TGTGCCAGTGGGACAGGGAATCAGCCCCAGCATTTT
CDR3aa: CASGTGNQPQHF

j_gene: TRBJ1-3
v_gene: TRBV18
d_gene: NA
abundance: NA
CDR3nt: TGTGCCAGCTCACCTCAGGGGATCTCCTCTGGAAACACCATATATTTT
CDR3aa: CASSPQGISSGNTIYF

j_gene: TRBJ2-1
v_gene: TRBV7-2
d_gene: TRBD2
abundance: NA
CDR3nt: TGTGCCAGCAGCTTACCCCTGGCGGGAGAGCACAATGAGCAGTTCTTC
CDR3aa: CASSLPLAGEHNEQFF

j_gene: TRBJ2-4
v_gene: TRBV28
d_gene: NA
abundance: once
CDR3nt: TGTGCCAGCAGTTTTGTAGGGGAAAACATTCAGTACTTC
CDR3aa: CASSFVGENIQYF

j_gene: TRBJ2-1
v_gene: TRBV5-5
d_gene: NA
abundance: NA
CDR3nt: TGTGCCAGCAGCCAACAAAACAATGAGCAGTTCTTC
CDR3aa: CASSQQNNEQFF

j_gene: TRBJ2-1
v_gene: TRBV11-2
d_gene: NA
abundance: NA
CDR3nt: TGTGCCAGCAGCTTTTCTGGACCCAACAATGAGCAGTTCTTC
CDR3aa: CASSFSGPNNEQFF

j_gene: TRBJ1-2
v_gene: TRBV6-5
d_gene: NA
abundance: once
CDR3nt: TGTGCCAGCAGTTACAGGGCTAACTTAAACTATGGCTACACCTTC
CDR3aa: CASSYRANLNYGYTF

j_gene: TRBJ2-3
v_gene: TRBV7-8
d_gene: NA
abundance: NA
CDR3nt: TGTGCCACCCGGGACTTTGGCACAGATACGCAGTATTTT
CDR3aa: CATRDFGTDTQYF

j_gene: TRBJ2-7
v_gene: TRBV28
d_gene: TRBD1
abundance: NA
CDR3nt: TGTGCCAGCAGTTCACCCTCTGGGACAGCGAACTGCGAGCAGTACTTC
CDR3aa: CASSSPSGTANCEQYF

j_gene: TRBJ1-1
v_gene: TRBV7-6
d_gene: TRBD1
abundance: NA
CDR3nt: TGTGCCAGCAGCTTAGTCTACAGGGGGACGACTGAAGCTTTCTTT
CDR3aa: CASSLVYRGTTEAFF

j_gene: TRBJ2-7
v_gene: TRBV4-2
d_gene: NA
abundance: NA
CDR3nt: TGTGCCAGCAGCCAAGTAGGGCTGCAGAACGAGCAGTACTTC
CDR3aa: CASSQVGLQNEQYF

j_gene: TRBJ1-1
v_gene: TRBV7-2
d_gene: NA
abundance: NA
CDR3nt: TGTGCCAGCAGCTTAGGGGTGCGGACTGAAGCTTTCTTT
CDR3aa: CASSLGVRTEAFF

j_gene: TRBJ2-1
v_gene: TRBV18
d_gene: TRBD1
abundance: NA
CDR3nt: TGTGCCAGCTCACCGGGACAGGGCTCCTACAATGAGCAGTTCTTC
CDR3aa: CASSPGQGSYNEQFF

j_gene: TRBJ2-3
v_gene: TRBV5-8
d_gene: NA
abundance: NA
CDR3nt: TGTGCCAGCAGCGGGAGCAGGGGTTTTCGGAACACAGATACGCAGTATTTT
CDR3aa: CASSGSRGFRNTDTQYF

j_gene: TRBJ2-2
v_gene: TRBV11-3
d_gene: NA
abundance: once
CDR3nt: TGTGCCAGCAGCAAAGAGGTGGGCTCGCCCGGGGAGCTGTTTTTT
CDR3aa: CASSKEVGSPGELFF

j_gene: TRBJ2-7
v_gene: TRBV15
d_gene: NA
abundance: NA
CDR3nt: TGTGCCACCAGCAGAGTCTTCCAGACACGTTACTCCTACGAGCAGTACTTC
CDR3aa: CATSRVFQTRYSYEQYF

j_gene: TRBJ2-3
v_gene: TRBV9
d_gene: TRBD1
abundance: NA
CDR3nt: TGTGCCAGCAGCGGACAGGGCGCAGATACGCAGTATTTT
CDR3aa: CASSGQGADTQYF

j_gene: TRBJ1-1
v_gene: TRBV5-4
d_gene: TRBD1
abundance: NA
CDR3nt: TGTGCCAGCAGCACAAGACAGGGGGTGGGAGCTTTCTTT
CDR3aa: CASSTRQGVGAFF

j_gene: TRBJ1-1
v_gene: TRBV5-4
d_gene: NA
abundance: NA
CDR3nt: TGTGCCAGCAGCTTGAAACAGAACACTGAAGCTTTCTTT
CDR3aa: CASSLKQNTEAFF

j_gene: TRBJ2-7
v_gene: TRBV18
d_gene: NA
abundance: NA
CDR3nt: TGTGCCAGCTCACCCCTCGGGGTCCACTCCTACGAGCAGTACTTC
CDR3aa: CASSPLGVHSYEQYF

j_gene: TRBJ2-1
v_gene: TRBV6-4
d_gene: NA
abundance: NA
CDR3nt: TGTGCCAGCAGTGACGGTCCGGTCGGTAATGAGCAGTTCTTC
CDR3aa: CASSDGPVGNEQFF

j_gene: TRBJ2-1
v_gene: TRBV5-6
d_gene: NA
abundance: NA
CDR3nt: TGTGCCAGCAGCCCTAGGATAGACAATGAGCAGTTCTTC
CDR3aa: CASSPRIDNEQFF